This T cell receptor (beta chain) comes out of a study of blood T cell repertoires in COVID-19. Study information: Researchers got acute and convalescent COVID-19 samples from the United States, Italy and Spain. PBMCs, B-cell-depleted T cells, or T cells were the source of the cDNA or gDNA that made up the material.

The study counted Cohort 3 donors as recovered given two negative PCRs, clearance, or symptom resolution. Original processing notes: Amplification from reference gene primers served as the basis for estimated nucleated cell counts. This table comes from immunoSEQ multiplex PCR, and its TCRdb copy is limited to in-frame clones, with some not included. From that table come the V and J calls and clone size; the DNA was used to work out D and trimming. This sample has 250,000 to 300,000 clones, with approximately 91% found just once. Trimming took 1 base from V and 4 from J, leaving 16 bases between them. In germline, CDR1 is LGHNA, CDR2 YSLEER. The CDR3 runs to 16 residues.

This clonotype was obtained from a woman in her 30s who had recovered from COVID-19. Sequenced sample: PBMCs or T cells enriched from blood (not recorded which). This chain links TRBV4-3 with TRBJ1-2; TRBD1 is a possible D gene (5 bases). The CDR3 reads CASSQVLDSRLYGYTF. CDR3 coding DNA: TGCGCCAGCAGCCAAGTGCTAGACAGTCGACTCTATGGCTACACCTTC.